Shown below are 11 T cell receptor beta chains from a single sample sequenced in a study of CD8 T cells in Susac syndrome. An amount of RNA that ranged from about 0.45 to 1 ug was reverse transcribed with random hexamers. One entry per CDR3 protein, called by TCRdb with MiXCR from the immunoSEQ multiplex PCR reads. The sample holds around 140,000 distinct CDR3 sequences, around 95% seen once. The sequencing input was CD4+ T cells from PBMCs. These receptors were obtained from a human donor with Susac syndrome.

CDR3 sequence (DNA): TGTGCCACCAGCAGAGCCGGGACTAACTACAATGAGCAGTTCTTC. Encoded protein: CATSRAGTNYNEQFF. This chain uses TRBV15 with TRBJ2-1, with 7 bases fitting TRBD2. The ends lost 1 base at V and 3 bases at J; junction bases unmatched: 3. CDR1 LNHNV and CDR2 YYDKDF come from the germline V gene (reference sequence). The CDR3 totals 15 residues.

This chain uses TRBV12-3 or TRBV12-4 with TRBJ2-7; 14 bases fit TRBD2. CDR3 size: 14 residues. Trimming at V came to 6 bases and at J to 3 bases, leaving 1 base not matched to a gene. CDR3 nucleotide sequence: TGTGCCAGCAGGACTAGCGGGGGGGTCTACGAGCAGTACTTC. Its protein is CASRTSGGVYEQYF.

The chain is built from TRBV5-1 and TRBJ2-1, with TRBD1 matching over 9 bases. V lost 1 base, J lost 0 bases, and 2 bases stayed unmatched. Germline V gene data show CDR1 as SGHRS and CDR2 as YFSETQ. The CDR3 consists of 16 residues. CDR3 bases: TGCGCCAGCAGCTTGCAACAGGGGGCCTCCTACAATGAGCAGTTCTTC. Amino acid sequence: CASSLQQGASYNEQFF.

The rearrangement links TRBV24-1 to TRBJ2-3, with TRBD2 matching 8 bases. The CDR3 has 17 amino acids. V gave up 6 bases and J gave up 5 bases; unmatched junction bases: 15. The germline V gene has CDR1 KGHDR and CDR2 SFDVKD. CDR3 in amino acids: CATSTAGEPTSRDTQYF. The DNA of the CDR3 is TGTGCCACCAGTACAGCGGGGGAGCCGACATCTAGAGATACGCAGTATTTT.

This clonotype was picked up one time. The V and J genes are TRBV30 and TRBJ1-1, with D unresolved. CDR1 and CDR2 from the germline V gene are GTSNPN and SVGIG (reference sequence). With 2 bases removed from V and 1 base from J, the gap between germline ends came to 11 bases. The CDR3 is 14 residues long. CDR3: CAWSRIPENTEAFF. The CDR3 DNA reads as TGTGCCTGGAGTCGTATCCCGGAGAACACTGAAGCTTTCTTT.

This clonotype was detected once. The chain uses TRBV15 and TRBJ1-1; possibly TRBD1 for D (5 bases). The V end lost 0 bases, the J end lost 3 bases, and 11 bases lay between the germline ends. This CDR3 contains 15 residues. Per germline, CDR1 LNHNV and CDR2 YYDKDF (reference sequence). The CDR3 coding sequence is TGTGCCACCAGCAGAGATCCGACAGCCGACACTGAAGCTTTCTTT. Translated: CATSRDPTADTEAFF.

V and J are TRBV20-1 and TRBJ2-3; TRBD2 might be the D (6 bases). Looked up from germline, CDR1 is DFQATT and CDR2 is SNEGSKA (reference sequence). Trimming took 6 bases from V and 2 from J, leaving 15 bases between them. This CDR3 region has 14 residues. CDR3 sequence reads: CSARTAGNTDTQYF. In DNA form, the CDR3 reads TGCAGTGCCAGAACGGCGGGAAACACAGATACGCAGTATTTT.

The chain joins TRBV20-1 to TRBJ1-1; no clear D gene. Looked up from germline, CDR1 is DFQATT and CDR2 is SNEGSKA (reference sequence). Trimming stripped 5 bases from V and 5 bases from J, with 6 bases between. The CDR3 length is 10 residues. CDR3 DNA sequence: TGCAGTGCTGAGGAAACTGAAGCTTTCTTT. Protein: CSAEETEAFF.

CDR3 sequence reads: CSGQPSTYSYEQYF. As DNA, the CDR3 is TGCAGTGGCCAGCCATCTACCTACTCCTACGAGCAGTACTTC. The genes are TRBV20-1 and TRBJ2-7, with D uncertain. This CDR3 has 14 amino acids. CDR1 and CDR2 from the germline V gene are DFQATT and SNEGSKA (reference sequence). V lost 7 bases and J 0 bases, leaving 16 bases between the germline ends.

V usage is TRBV7-8 and J usage is TRBJ1-1; D perhaps matches TRBD1 (5 bases). The V end lost 7 bases, the J end lost 6 bases, and 27 bases lay between the germline ends. This CDR3 spans 17 amino acids. Germline values: CDR1 SGHVS, CDR2 FQNEAQ. The CDR3 is CASTPNSGARARPEAFF. The CDR3 nucleotides are TGTGCCAGCACCCCGAATTCCGGGGCCAGAGCGAGGCCTGAAGCTTTCTTT.

The chain employs TRBV30 and TRBJ2-5; possibly TRBD2 for D (6 bases). Germline V gives CDR1 GTSNPN, CDR2 SVGIG (reference sequence). Trimming shortened V by 5 bases and J by 1 base, and 11 bases separated the two germline ends. The CDR3 is 13 amino acids. This CDR3 reads CAWEGGTQETQYF. CDR3 nucleotide sequence: TGTGCCTGGGAAGGCGGGACCCAAGAGACCCAGTACTTC.